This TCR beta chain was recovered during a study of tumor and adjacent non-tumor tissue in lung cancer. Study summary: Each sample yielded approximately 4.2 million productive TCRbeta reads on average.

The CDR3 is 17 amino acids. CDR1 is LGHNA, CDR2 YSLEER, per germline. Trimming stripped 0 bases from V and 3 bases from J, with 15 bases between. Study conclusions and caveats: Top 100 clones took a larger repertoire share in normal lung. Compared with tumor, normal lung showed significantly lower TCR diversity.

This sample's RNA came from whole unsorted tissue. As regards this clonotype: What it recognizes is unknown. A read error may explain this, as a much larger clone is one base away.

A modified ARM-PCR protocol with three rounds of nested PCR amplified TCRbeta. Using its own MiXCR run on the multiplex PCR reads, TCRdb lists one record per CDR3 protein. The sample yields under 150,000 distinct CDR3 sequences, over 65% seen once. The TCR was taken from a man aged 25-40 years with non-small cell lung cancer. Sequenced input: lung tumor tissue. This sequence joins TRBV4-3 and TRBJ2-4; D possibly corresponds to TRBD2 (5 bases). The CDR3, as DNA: TGCGCCAGCAGCCAAGATCGAGATAACGGGGTCAAAAACATTCAGTACTTC. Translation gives CASSQDRDNGVKNIQYF.